This is a list of T cell receptor beta chains from one sample in a study of identical twins. TCRdb reprocessed the 5' RACE reads with MiXCR, giving one entry per CDR3 protein. The sample contains about 1.7 million distinct CDR3 sequences, under 35% of which appear only once. Material for sequencing was cord blood. These receptors were taken from a newborn girl in good health. The CDR3 runs from the conserved cysteine through the conserved F or W. A D gene is named only where the DNA matches it firmly. For some rows the clone size is stated as once, few or many, or as a class when expanded; others skip it.

TRBD1	TRBV20-1	TRBJ1-6	few	CSAQDRGLTYNSPLHF	TGCAGTGCCCAAGACAGGGGGCTGACCTATAATTCACCCCTCCACTTT
.	TRBV4-2	TRBJ1-2	few	CASSQDMDGYTF	TGTGCCAGCAGCCAAGATATGGATGGCTACACCTTC
TRBD2	TRBV10-3	TRBJ2-7	.	CAISESDSGRYNEQYF	TGTGCCATCAGTGAGTCTGATAGCGGGAGGTACAATGAGCAGTACTTC
.	TRBV3-1	TRBJ1-1	.	CASSRWTGNTEAFF	TGTGCCAGCAGCAGATGGACGGGGAACACTGAAGCTTTCTTT
.	TRBV20-1	TRBJ2-4	.	CSASKRGGLMWKNIQYF	TGCAGTGCTAGTAAGAGGGGGGGCCTCATGTGGAAAAACATTCAGTACTTC
.	TRBV20-1	TRBJ2-7	.	CSARGHGRPQDEQYF	TGCAGTGCTAGAGGCCATGGTAGGCCGCAGGACGAGCAGTACTTC
TRBD1	TRBV6-5	TRBJ1-2	.	CASSSDRVLANYGYTF	TGTGCCAGCTCTTCGGACAGGGTACTGGCTAACTATGGCTACACCTTC
.	TRBV6-1	TRBJ1-2	few	CASSEAIENWGYTF	TGTGCCAGCAGTGAAGCTATCGAGAACTGGGGCTACACCTTC
.	TRBV7-8	TRBJ1-5	.	CASSLGPWTRGAHSNRPQHF	TGTGCCAGCAGCTTAGGGCCATGGACAAGAGGGGCCCATAGCAATCGGCCCCAGCATTTT
TRBD2	TRBV4-2	TRBJ2-4	.	CASSQRSPLGGGGKNIQYF	TGTGCCAGCAGCCAAAGATCCCCCCTTGGGGGGGGGGGCAAAAACATTCAGTACTTC
TRBD2	TRBV12-3/TRBV12-4	TRBJ2-5	few	CASFLAGAQETQYF	TGTGCCAGCTTCCTAGCGGGAGCTCAAGAGACCCAGTACTTC
.	TRBV5-1	TRBJ2-1	.	CASALAQFF	TGCGCCAGCGCGCTAGCGCAGTTCTTC
.	TRBV5-1	TRBJ1-4	.	CASSPWGGATNEKLFF	TGCGCCAGCAGCCCCTGGGGGGGCGCAACTAATGAAAAACTGTTTTTT
.	TRBV6-2/TRBV6-3	TRBJ2-2	.	CASSYGLATGELFF	TGTGCCAGCAGTTACGGGCTCGCCACCGGGGAGCTGTTTTTT
TRBD2	TRBV27	TRBJ2-2	.	CASSLVITSGRTGELFF	TGTGCCAGCAGTTTGGTTATAACTAGCGGGAGGACCGGGGAGCTGTTTTTT
TRBD2	TRBV6-6	TRBJ2-7	.	CASSYPGLAEYEQYF	TGTGCCAGCAGTTACCCGGGACTAGCGGAATACGAGCAGTACTTC
.	TRBV20-1	TRBJ2-7	.	CSAPTAYNEQYF	TGCAGTGCCCCTACTGCCTACAATGAGCAGTACTTC
.	TRBV5-1	TRBJ2-7	.	CASSLRNLGDLSYEQYF	TGCGCCAGCAGCTTGAGGAATTTGGGAGACCTATCCTACGAGCAGTACTTC
.	TRBV15	TRBJ2-3	few	CATSRDPRTDTQYF	TGTGCCACCAGCAGAGATCCCAGGACAGATACGCAGTATTTT
.	TRBV4-2	TRBJ2-1	many	CASSHAGTGSYNEQFF	TGTGCCAGCAGCCATGCCGGGACTGGAAGCTACAATGAGCAGTTCTTC
.	TRBV6-6	TRBJ2-5	many	CASSYGGETQYF	TGTGCCAGCAGTTACGGGGGAGAGACCCAGTACTTC
.	TRBV6-1	TRBJ1-2	few	CASTRTCASGYTF	TGTGCCAGCACCCGGACATGTGCAAGTGGCTACACCTTC
.	TRBV7-2	TRBJ2-7	.	CASSLVLFNYEQYF	TGTGCCAGCAGCTTGGTACTCTTTAACTACGAGCAGTACTTC
.	TRBV6-1	TRBJ1-1	few	CASSLARWPGLNTEAFF	TGTGCCAGCAGTCTAGCCAGGTGGCCGGGCCTGAACACTGAAGCTTTCTTT
.	TRBV14	TRBJ1-5	few	CASSPQGHQPQHF	TGTGCCAGCAGCCCCCAAGGGCATCAGCCCCAGCATTTT
.	TRBV4-2	TRBJ2-3	.	CASSQDMGPNRYTDTQYF	TGTGCCAGCAGCCAAGATATGGGCCCAAACCGTTACACAGATACGCAGTATTTT
.	TRBV29-1	TRBJ2-7	many	CSVELVGGNEQYF	TGCAGCGTTGAACTCGTGGGGGGAAACGAGCAGTACTTC
TRBD1	TRBV9	TRBJ1-1	.	CASSATGGLDGEAFF	TGTGCCAGCAGCGCAACAGGGGGCCTAGATGGTGAAGCTTTCTTT
TRBD2	TRBV7-2	TRBJ2-7	few	CASSLGGAGAYEQYF	TGTGCCAGCAGCTTAGGGGGAGCGGGGGCCTACGAGCAGTACTTC
.	TRBV20-1	TRBJ2-1	many	CSARGQGVNEQFF	TGCAGTGCTAGGGGCCAAGGGGTCAATGAGCAGTTCTTC
TRBD1	TRBV12-3/TRBV12-4	TRBJ2-3	.	CASSLAPLDRGRDTQYF	TGTGCCAGCAGTTTAGCCCCACTGGACAGGGGGCGGGATACGCAGTATTTT
.	TRBV10-3	TRBJ2-1	.	CAISEPGSVRSYNEQSF	TGTGCCATCAGTGAGCCCGGTTCAGTCCGCTCCTACAATGAGCAGTCCTTC
.	TRBV5-1	TRBJ2-1	.	CASSLGGHYYNGQFF	TGCGCCAGCAGCCTCGGGGGCCACTACTACAATGGGCAGTTCTTC
.	TRBV5-1	TRBJ2-7	.	CASSLVRGSSEQYF	TGCGCCAGCAGCTTGGTACGGGGGTCTTCCGAGCAGTACTTC
TRBD2	TRBV7-2	TRBJ2-2	.	CASSLGLASGELFF	TGTGCCAGCAGCTTGGGACTAGCGAGCGGGGAGCTGTTTTTT
TRBD2	TRBV10-2	TRBJ2-3	.	CASSAGLAGFADTQYF	TGCGCCAGCAGTGCTGGACTAGCGGGGTTTGCGGATACGCAGTATTTT
.	TRBV5-6	TRBJ2-2	.	CASSFGLGEAGELFF	TGTGCCAGCAGCTTCGGGCTAGGGGAAGCCGGGGAGCTGTTTTTT
.	TRBV20-1	TRBJ1-6	.	CSARDLWRQRGTPYNSPLHF	TGCAGTGCTAGAGACCTATGGCGACAGAGGGGGACTCCCTATAATTCACCCCTCCACTTT